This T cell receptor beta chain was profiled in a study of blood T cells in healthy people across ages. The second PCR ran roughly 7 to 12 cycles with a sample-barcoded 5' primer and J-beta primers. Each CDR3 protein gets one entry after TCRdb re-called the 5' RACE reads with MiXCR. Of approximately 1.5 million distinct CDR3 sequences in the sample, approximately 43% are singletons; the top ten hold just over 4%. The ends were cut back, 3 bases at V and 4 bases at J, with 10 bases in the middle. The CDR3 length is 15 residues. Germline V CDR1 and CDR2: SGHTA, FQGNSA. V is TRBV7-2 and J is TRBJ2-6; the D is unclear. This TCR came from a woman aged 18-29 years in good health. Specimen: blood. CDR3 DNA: TGTGCCAGCAGCTTTGTAAAAGCCGGGGCCAACGTCCTGACTTTC. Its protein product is CASSFVKAGANVLTF.